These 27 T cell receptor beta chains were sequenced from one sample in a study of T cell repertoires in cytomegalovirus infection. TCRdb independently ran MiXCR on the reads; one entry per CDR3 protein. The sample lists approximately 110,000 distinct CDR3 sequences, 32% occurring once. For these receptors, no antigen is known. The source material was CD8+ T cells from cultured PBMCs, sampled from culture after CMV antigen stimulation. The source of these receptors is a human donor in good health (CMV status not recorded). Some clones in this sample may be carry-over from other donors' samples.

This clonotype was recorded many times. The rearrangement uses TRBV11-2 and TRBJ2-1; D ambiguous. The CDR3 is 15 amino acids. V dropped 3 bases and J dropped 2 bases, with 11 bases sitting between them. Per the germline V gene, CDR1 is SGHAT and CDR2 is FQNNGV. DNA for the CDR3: TGTGCCAGCAGCTTCATACAGATAACCTACAATGAGCAGTTCTTC. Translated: CASSFIQITYNEQFF.

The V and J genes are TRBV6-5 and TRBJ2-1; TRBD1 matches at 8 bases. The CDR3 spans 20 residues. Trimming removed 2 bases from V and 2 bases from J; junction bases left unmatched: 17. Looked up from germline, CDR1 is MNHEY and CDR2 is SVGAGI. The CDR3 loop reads CASSYSRTGGYQGTYNEQFF. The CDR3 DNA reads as TGTGCCAGCAGTTACAGTCGAACAGGGGGGTATCAGGGTACCTACAATGAGCAGTTCTTC.

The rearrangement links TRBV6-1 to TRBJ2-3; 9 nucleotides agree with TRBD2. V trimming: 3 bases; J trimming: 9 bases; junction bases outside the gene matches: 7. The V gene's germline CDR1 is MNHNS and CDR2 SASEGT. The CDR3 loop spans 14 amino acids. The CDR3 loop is CASSDSAGGATQYF. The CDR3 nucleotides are TGTGCCAGCAGTGACTCAGCGGGGGGTGCAACGCAGTATTTT.

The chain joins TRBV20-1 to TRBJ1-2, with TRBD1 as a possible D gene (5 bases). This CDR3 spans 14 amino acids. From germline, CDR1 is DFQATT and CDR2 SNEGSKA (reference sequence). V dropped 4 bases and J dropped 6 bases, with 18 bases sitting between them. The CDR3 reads CSATPGPQRDGYTF. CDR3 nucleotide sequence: TGCAGTGCTACCCCGGGACCGCAGAGAGATGGCTACACCTTC.

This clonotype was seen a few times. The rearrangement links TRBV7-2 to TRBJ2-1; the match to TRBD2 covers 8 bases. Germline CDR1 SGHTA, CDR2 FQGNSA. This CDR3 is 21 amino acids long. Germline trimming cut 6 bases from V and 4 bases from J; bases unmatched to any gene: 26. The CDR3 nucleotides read TGTGCCAGCAGACCAGACCCAGTCCCCGGGAGGGTAGCGGGGTTATACAATGAGCAGTTCTTC. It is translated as CASRPDPVPGRVAGLYNEQFF.

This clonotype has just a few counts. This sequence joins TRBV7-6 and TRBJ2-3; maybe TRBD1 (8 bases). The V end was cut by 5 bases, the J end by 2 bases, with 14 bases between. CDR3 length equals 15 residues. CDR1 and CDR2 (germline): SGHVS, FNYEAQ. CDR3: CASSTGGALTDTQYF. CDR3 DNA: TGTGCCAGCAGCACAGGGGGGGCCCTCACAGATACGCAGTATTTT.

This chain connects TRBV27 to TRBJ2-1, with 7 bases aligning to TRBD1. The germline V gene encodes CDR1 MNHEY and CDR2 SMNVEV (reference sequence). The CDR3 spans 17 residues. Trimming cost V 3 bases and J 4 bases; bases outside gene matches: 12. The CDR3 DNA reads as TGTGCCAGCAGTTTCGTTCTGACAGGGCGGATTTACAATGAGCAGTTCTTC. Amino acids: CASSFVLTGRIYNEQFF.

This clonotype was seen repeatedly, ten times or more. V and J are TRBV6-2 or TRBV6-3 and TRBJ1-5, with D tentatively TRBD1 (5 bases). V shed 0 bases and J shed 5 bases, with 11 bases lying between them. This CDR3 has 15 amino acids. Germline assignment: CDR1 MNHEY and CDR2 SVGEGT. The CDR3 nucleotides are TGTGCCAGCAGTTACTCTCCATTAGGGGATCAGCCCCAGCATTTT. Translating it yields CASSYSPLGDQPQHF.

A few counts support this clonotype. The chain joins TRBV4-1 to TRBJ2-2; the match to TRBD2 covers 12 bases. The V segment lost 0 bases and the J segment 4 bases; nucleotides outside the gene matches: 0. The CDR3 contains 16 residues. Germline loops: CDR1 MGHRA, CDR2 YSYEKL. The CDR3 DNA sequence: TGCGCCAGCAGCCAAGAGGGACTAGCGGGCACCGGGGAGCTGTTTTTT. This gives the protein CASSQEGLAGTGELFF.

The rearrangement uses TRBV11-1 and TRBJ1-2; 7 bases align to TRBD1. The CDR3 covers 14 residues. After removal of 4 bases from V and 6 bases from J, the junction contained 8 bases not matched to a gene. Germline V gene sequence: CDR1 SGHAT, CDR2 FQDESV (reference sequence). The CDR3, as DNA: TGTGCCAGCAGCTCCCGACAGGGCAGAGATGGCTACACCTTC. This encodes CASSSRQGRDGYTF.

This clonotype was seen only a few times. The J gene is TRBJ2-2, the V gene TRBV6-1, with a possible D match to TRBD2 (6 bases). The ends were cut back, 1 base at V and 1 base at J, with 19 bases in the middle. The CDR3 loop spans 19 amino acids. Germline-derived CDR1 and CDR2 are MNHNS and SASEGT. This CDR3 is CASSEGEIRRAENTGELFF. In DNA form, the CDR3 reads TGTGCCAGCAGTGAAGGAGAGATAAGGAGGGCGGAGAACACCGGGGAGCTGTTTTTT.

The CDR3 DNA is TGTGCCAGCAGCCCTCCAACAGGGCCCTCCTACAATGAGCAGTTCTTC. Translating gives CASSPPTGPSYNEQFF. The rearrangement links TRBV7-4 to TRBJ2-1; D perhaps matches TRBD1 (6 bases). The ends were cut back, 5 bases at V and 0 bases at J, with 14 bases in the middle. The V gene's germline CDR1 is SGHVT and CDR2 SQSDAQ. The CDR3 is 16 amino acids.

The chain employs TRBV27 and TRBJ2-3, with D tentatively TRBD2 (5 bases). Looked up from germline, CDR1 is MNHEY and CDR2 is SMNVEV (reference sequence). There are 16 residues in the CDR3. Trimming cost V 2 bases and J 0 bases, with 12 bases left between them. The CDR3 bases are TGTGCCAGCAGTTTACTGGGAGCCACTAGCACAGATACGCAGTATTTT. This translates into CASSLLGATSTDTQYF.

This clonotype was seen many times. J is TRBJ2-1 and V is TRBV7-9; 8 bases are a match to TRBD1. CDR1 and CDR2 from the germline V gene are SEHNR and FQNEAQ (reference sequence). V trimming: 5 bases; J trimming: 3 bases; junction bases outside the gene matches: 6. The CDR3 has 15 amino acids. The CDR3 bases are TGTGCCAGCAGCCCGGCAGGGGGCTTCTACAATGAGCAGTTCTTC. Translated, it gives CASSPAGGFYNEQFF.

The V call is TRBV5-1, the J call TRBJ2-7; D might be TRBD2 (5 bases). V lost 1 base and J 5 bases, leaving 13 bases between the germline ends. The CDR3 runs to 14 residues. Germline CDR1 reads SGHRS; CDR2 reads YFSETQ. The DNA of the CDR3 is TGCGCCAGCAGCTTGCGGGGTCCTCCTAACGAGCAGTACTTC. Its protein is CASSLRGPPNEQYF.

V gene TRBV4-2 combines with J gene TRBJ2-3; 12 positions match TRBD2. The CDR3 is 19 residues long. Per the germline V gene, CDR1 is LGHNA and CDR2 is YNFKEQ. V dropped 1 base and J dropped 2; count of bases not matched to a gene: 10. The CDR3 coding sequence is TGTGCCAGCAGCCAAGCCGGGGCTCTAGCGGGGGGGATCACAGATACGCAGTATTTT. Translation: CASSQAGALAGGITDTQYF.

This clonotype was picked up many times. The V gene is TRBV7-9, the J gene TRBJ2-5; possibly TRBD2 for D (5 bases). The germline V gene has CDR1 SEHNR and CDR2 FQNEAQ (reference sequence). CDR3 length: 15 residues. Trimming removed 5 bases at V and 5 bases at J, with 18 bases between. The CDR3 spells CASSGAGIGPETQYF. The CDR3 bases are TGTGCCAGCAGCGGTGCCGGGATCGGACCTGAGACCCAGTACTTC. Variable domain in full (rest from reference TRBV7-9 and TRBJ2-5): DTGVSQNPRHKITKRGQNVTFRCDPISEHNRLYWYRQTLGQGPEFLTYFQNEAQLEKSRLLSDRFSAERPKGSFSTLEIQRTEQGDSAMYLCASSGAGIGPETQYFGPGTRLLVL.

CDR3 DNA sequence: TGTGCCACCAGCAGAGGACAGCCGTGGACCGGGGAGCTGTTTTTT. It specifies CATSRGQPWTGELFF. The rearrangement links TRBV15 to TRBJ2-2; maybe TRBD1 (5 bases). This CDR3 region has 15 residues. Germline CDR1 LNHNV, CDR2 YYDKDF (reference sequence). The ends were cut back, 1 base at V and 5 bases at J, with 11 bases in the middle.

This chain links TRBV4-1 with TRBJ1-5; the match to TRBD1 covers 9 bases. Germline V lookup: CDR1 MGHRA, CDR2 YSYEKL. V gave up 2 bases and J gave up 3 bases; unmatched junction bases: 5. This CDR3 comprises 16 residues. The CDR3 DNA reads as TGCGCCAGCAGCCAAATGGGACAGGGCAACAATCAGCCCCAGCATTTT. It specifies CASSQMGQGNNQPQHF.

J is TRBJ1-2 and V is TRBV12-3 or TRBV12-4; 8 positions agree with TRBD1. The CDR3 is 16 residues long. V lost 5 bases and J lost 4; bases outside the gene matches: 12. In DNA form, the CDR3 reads TGTGCCAGCAGTCCACATCTCCCGGGACAGGTCTATGGCTACACCTTC. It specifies CASSPHLPGQVYGYTF.

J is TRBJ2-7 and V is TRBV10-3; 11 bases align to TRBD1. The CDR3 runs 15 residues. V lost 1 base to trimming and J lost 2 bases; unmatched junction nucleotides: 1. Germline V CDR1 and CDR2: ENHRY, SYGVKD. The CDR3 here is CAISELGQGAYEQYF. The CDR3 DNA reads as TGTGCCATCAGTGAGTTGGGACAGGGGGCCTACGAGCAGTACTTC.

The CDR3 sequence: CASSLSPGQGEKLFF. The CDR3, as DNA: TGCGCCAGCAGCTTGTCTCCGGGGCAGGGTGAAAAACTGTTTTTT. This chain uses TRBV5-1 with TRBJ1-4; tentatively, D is TRBD1 (5 bases). The CDR3 sequence is 15 residues long. Trimming removed 1 base from V and 7 bases from J, with 14 bases in between. In germline, CDR1 is SGHRS, CDR2 YFSETQ.

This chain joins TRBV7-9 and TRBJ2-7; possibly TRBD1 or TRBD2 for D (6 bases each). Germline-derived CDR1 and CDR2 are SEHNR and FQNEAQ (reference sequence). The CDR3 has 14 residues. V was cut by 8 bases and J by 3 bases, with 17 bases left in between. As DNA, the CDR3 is TGTGCCAGCGAGGGGGGCCATGAGGGCTACGAGCAGTACTTC. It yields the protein CASEGGHEGYEQYF.

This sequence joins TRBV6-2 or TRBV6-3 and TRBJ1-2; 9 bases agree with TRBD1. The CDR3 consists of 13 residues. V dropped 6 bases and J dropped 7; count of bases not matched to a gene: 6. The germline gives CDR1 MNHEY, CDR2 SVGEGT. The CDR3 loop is CASSNRGPIGYTF. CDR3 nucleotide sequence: TGTGCCAGCAGCAACAGGGGGCCGATTGGCTACACCTTC.

CDR3 DNA sequence: TGTGCCACCAGCGTCCATAAGTACAATGAGCAGTTCTTC. Its translation: CATSVHKYNEQFF. The genes are TRBV15 and TRBJ2-1; D is undetermined. This CDR3 region has 13 residues. V was shortened by 5 bases and J by 4 bases, with 9 bases between the two germline ends. Germline-derived CDR1 and CDR2 are LNHNV and YYDKDF (reference sequence).

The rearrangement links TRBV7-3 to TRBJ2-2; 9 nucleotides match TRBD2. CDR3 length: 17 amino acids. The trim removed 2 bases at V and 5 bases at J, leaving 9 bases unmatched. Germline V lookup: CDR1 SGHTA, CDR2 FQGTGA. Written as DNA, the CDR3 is TGTGCCAGCAGCTTACTGGCGGGGGGGCTGAGGACCGGGGAGCTGTTTTTT. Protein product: CASSLLAGGLRTGELFF. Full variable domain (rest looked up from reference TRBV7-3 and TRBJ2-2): GAGVSQTPSNKVTEKGKYVELRCDPISGHTALYWYRQSLGQGPEFLIYFQGTGAADDSGLPNDRFFAVRPEGSVSTLKIQRTERGDSAVYLCASSLLAGGLRTGELFFGEGSRLTVL.

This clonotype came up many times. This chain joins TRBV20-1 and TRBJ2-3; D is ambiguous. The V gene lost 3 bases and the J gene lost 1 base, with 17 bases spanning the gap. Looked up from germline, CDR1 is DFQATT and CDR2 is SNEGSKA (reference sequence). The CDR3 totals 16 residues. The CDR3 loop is CSARDRVGIGTDTQYF. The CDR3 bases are TGCAGTGCTAGGGACCGCGTAGGAATCGGCACAGATACGCAGTATTTT.